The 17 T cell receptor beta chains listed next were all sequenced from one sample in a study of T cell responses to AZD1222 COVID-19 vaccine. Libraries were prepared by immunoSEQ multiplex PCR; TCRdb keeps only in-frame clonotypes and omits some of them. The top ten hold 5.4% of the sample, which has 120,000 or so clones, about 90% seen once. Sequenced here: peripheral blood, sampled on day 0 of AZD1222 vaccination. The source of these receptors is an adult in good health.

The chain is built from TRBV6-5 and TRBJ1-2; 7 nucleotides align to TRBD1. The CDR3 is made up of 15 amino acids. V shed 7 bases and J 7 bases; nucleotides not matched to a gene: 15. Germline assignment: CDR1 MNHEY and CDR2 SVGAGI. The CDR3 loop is CASTESRQGGGGYTF. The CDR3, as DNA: TGTGCCAGCACCGAGTCTCGACAGGGTGGAGGTGGCTACACCTTC.

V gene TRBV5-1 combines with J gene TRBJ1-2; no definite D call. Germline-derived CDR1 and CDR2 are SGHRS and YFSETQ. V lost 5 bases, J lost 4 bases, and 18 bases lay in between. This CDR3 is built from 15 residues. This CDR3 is CASSSRPPNGYGYTF. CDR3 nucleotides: TGCGCCAGCAGTTCTCGGCCGCCGAATGGCTATGGCTACACCTTC.

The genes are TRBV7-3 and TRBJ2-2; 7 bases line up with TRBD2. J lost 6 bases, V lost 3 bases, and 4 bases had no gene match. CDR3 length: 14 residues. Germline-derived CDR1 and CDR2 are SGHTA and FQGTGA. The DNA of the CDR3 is TGTGCCAGCAGCTTTGGACTAGGAGCCGGGGAGCTGTTTTTT. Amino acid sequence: CASSFGLGAGELFF.

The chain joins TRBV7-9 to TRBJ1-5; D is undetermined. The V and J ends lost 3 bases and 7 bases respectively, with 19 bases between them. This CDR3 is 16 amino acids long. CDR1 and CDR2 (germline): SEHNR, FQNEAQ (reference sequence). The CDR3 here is CASSFAGGNLKQPQHF. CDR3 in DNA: TGTGCCAGCAGCTTTGCAGGAGGCAATCTCAAACAGCCCCAGCATTTT.

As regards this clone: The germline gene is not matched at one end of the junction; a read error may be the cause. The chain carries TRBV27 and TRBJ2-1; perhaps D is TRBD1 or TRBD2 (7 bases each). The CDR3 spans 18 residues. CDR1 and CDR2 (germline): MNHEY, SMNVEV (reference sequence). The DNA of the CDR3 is TGTGCCAGCATCAAAAGGGGAGGGGGCACAGACTCCAACAATGAGCAGTTCTTC. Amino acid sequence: CASIKRGGGTDSNNEQFF.

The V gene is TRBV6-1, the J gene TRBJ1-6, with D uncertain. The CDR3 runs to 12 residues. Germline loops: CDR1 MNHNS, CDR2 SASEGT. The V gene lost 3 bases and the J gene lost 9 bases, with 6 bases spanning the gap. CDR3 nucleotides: TGTGCCAGCAGTGACGTCGTTTCACCCCTCCACTTT. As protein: CASSDVVSPLHF.

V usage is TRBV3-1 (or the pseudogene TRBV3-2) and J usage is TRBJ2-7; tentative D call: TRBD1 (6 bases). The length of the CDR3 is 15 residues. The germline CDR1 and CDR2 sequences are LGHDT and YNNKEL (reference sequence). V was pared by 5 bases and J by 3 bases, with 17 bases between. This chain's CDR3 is CASSAQGKNLYEQYF. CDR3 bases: TGTGCCAGCAGCGCCCAGGGGAAGAATCTCTACGAGCAGTACTTC.

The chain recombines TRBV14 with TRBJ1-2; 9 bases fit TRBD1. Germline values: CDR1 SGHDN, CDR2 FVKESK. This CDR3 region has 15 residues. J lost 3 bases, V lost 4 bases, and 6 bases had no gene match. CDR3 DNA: TGTGCCAGCAGCCCGCCGGGACAGGGAGACTATGGCTACACCTTC. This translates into CASSPPGQGDYGYTF. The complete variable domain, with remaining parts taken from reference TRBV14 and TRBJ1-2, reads EAGVTQFPSHSVIEKGQTVTLRCDPISGHDNLYWYRRVMGKEIKFLLHFVKESKQDESGMPNNRFLAERTGGTYSTLKVQPAELEDSGVYFCASSPPGQGDYGYTFGSGTRLTVV.

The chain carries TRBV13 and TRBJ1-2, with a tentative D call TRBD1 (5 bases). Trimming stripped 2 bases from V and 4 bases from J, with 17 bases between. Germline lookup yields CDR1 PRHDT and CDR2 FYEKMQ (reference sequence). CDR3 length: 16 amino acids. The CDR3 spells CASSLRGGSRGYGYTF. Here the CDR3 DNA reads TGTGCCAGCAGCTTAAGGGGAGGGTCGCGGGGCTATGGCTACACCTTC.

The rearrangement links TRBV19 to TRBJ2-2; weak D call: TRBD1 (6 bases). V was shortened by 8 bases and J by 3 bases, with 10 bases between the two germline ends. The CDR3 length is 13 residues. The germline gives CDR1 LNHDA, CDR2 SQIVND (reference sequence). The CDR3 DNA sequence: TGTGCCAGTTACAGGGACCACACCGGGGAGCTGTTTTTT. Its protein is CASYRDHTGELFF.

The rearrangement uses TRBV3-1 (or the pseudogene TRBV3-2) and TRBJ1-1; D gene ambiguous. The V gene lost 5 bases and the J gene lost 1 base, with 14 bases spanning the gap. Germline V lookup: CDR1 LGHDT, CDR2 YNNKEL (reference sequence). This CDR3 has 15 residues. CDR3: CASSDARVGNTEAFF. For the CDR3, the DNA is TGTGCCAGCAGCGACGCTCGCGTTGGGAACACTGAAGCTTTCTTT.

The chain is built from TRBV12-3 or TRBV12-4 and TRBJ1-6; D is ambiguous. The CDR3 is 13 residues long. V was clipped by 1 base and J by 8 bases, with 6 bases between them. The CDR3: CASSLGSDSPLHF. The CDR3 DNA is TGTGCCAGCAGTTTAGGCTCAGATTCACCCCTCCACTTT.

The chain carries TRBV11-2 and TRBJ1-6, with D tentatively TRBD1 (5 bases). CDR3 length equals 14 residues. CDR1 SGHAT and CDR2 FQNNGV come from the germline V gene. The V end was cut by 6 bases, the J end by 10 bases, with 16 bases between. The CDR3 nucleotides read TGTGCCAGCAGACCCCCGGGGGTCGGATCACCCCTCCACTTT. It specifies CASRPPGVGSPLHF.

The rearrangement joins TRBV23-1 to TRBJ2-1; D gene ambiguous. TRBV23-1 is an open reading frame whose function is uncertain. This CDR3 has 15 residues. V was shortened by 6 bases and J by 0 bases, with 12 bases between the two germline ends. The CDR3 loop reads CASSPVHSSYNEQFF. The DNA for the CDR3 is TGCGCCAGCAGCCCAGTCCACAGCTCCTACAATGAGCAGTTCTTC.

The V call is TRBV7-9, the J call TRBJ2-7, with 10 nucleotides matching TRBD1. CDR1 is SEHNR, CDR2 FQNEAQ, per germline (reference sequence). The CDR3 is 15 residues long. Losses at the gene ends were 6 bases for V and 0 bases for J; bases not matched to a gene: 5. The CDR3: CASSTGQGGSYEQYF. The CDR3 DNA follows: TGTGCCAGCAGTACCGGACAGGGGGGCTCCTACGAGCAGTACTTC.

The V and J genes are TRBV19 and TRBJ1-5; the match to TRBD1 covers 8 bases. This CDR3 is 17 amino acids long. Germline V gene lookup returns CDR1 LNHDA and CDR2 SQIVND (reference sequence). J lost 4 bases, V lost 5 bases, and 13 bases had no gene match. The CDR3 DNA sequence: TGTGCCAGTAGTCCCCGACAGGGGTCCGATATGAATCAGCCCCAGCATTTT. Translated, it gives CASSPRQGSDMNQPQHF.

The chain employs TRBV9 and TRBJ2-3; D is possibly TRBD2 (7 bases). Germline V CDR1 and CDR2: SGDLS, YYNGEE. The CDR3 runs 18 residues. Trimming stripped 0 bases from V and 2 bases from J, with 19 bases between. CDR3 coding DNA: TGTGCCAGCAGCGTAGCTAGGGGGGGCCGAGCCTCCACAGATACGCAGTATTTT. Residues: CASSVARGGRASTDTQYF. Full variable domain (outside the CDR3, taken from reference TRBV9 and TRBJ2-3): DSGVTQTPKHLITATGQRVTLRCSPRSGDLSVYWYQQSLDQGLQFLIQYYNGEERAKGNILERFSAQQFPDLHSELNLSSLELGDSALYFCASSVARGGRASTDTQYFGPGTRLTVL.